The 7 T cell receptor beta chains presented below share a single source sample, sequenced in a study of T-cell reconstitution after alpha-beta-depleted transplantation in children. Preparation of the TCRbeta library involved a method that used unique molecular identifiers. TCRdb ran MiXCR on the PCR reads and lists one entry per CDR3 protein. The table shows about 480,000 distinct CDR3 sequences, with around an eighth occurring only once. The specimen comprised PBMCs from the stem cell graft donor, sampled from the stem cell graft. The origin of the receptors is a human donor who donated a stem cell graft to a child with combined immunodeficiency.

In its sample, this clonotype was seen a few times. The chain employs TRBV6-1 and TRBJ2-1, with D maybe TRBD2 (5 bases). In germline, CDR1 is MNHNS, CDR2 SASEGT. Trimming removed 6 bases at V and 13 bases at J, with 19 bases between. The CDR3 covers 13 residues. CDR3 protein: CASRSVGLGEQFF. CDR3 in DNA: TGTGCCAGCAGGAGCGTCGGTCTCGGGGAACAGTTCTTC.

The chain couples TRBV20-1 to TRBJ1-1; D call uncertain. Germline V gene lookup returns CDR1 DFQATT and CDR2 SNEGSKA (reference sequence). The CDR3 sequence is 12 residues long. V lost 5 bases and J 0 bases, leaving 7 bases between the germline ends. CDR3 loop: CSALVLNTEAFF. CDR3 DNA: TGCAGTGCTCTCGTCTTGAACACTGAAGCTTTCTTT.

This clonotype was recorded a few times. As DNA, the CDR3 is TGCAGCGTTGAGCTGGGGGTGTCGCGGTATGGCTACACCTTC. Residues: CSVELGVSRYGYTF. The V gene is TRBV29-1, the J gene TRBJ1-2, with D maybe TRBD1 (5 bases). This CDR3 spans 14 amino acids. Germline V gives CDR1 SQVTM, CDR2 ANQGSEA. V was cut by 3 bases and J by 5 bases, with 16 bases left in between.

V is TRBV12-3 or TRBV12-4 and J is TRBJ2-1, with D unresolved. This CDR3 region has 14 residues. V was clipped by 4 bases and J by 1 base, with 8 bases between them. CDR3 sequence reads: CASSSYGSYNEQFF. CDR3 nucleotides: TGTGCCAGCAGTTCATACGGGTCCTACAATGAGCAGTTCTTC.

This clonotype appeared a few times. The chain combines TRBV14 with TRBJ1-1; no firm D call. This CDR3 region has 13 residues. CDR1 and CDR2 from the germline V gene are SGHDN and FVKESK. V was trimmed by 5 bases and J by 8 bases, leaving 15 bases between them. The CDR3 region has the DNA TGTGCCAGCAGCAGACAAGCCTGGGTGGAAGCTTTCTTT. Residues: CASSRQAWVEAFF.

The V and J genes are TRBV11-1 and TRBJ1-6; TRBD1 agrees at 12 bases. This CDR3 is 17 amino acids long. V shed 5 bases and J 9 bases; nucleotides not matched to a gene: 11. Germline CDR1 SGHAT, CDR2 FQDESV (reference sequence). The DNA of the CDR3 is TGTGCCAGCAGCCCCACTGGGGCGGGACAGGGGGCTTCACCCCTCCACTTT. Amino acids: CASSPTGAGQGASPLHF.

This clonotype was detected a few times. This chain links TRBV6-1 with TRBJ2-7, with TRBD2 matching 9 bases. Trimming removed 5 bases from V and 2 bases from J; junction bases left unmatched: 7. Germline values: CDR1 MNHNS, CDR2 SASEGT. The CDR3 has 15 residues. CDR3: CASSPSGRMTYEQYF. The DNA for the CDR3 is TGTGCCAGCAGTCCAAGCGGGAGGATGACCTACGAGCAGTACTTC.